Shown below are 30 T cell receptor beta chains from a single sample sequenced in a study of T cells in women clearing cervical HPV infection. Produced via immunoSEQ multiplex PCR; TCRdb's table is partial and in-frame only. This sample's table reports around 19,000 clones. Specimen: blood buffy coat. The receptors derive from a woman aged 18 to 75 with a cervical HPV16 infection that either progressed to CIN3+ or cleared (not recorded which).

The CDR3: CSARPTGFRRYEQYF. Incomplete CDR3 DNA: TGCAGTGCCCGGCCGACAGGGTTTAGACGGTACGAG. The rearrangement uses TRBV20-1 and TRBJ2-7; 7 nucleotides match TRBD1. The read gets to within 3 residues of the CDR3 end, and the germline J gene fills in the rest. Germline values: CDR1 DFQATT, CDR2 SNEGSKA (reference sequence). The CDR3 has 15 residues. The trim removed 6 bases at V and 4 bases at J, leaving 15 bases unmatched.

The CDR3 DNA, read in part, is TGCAGTGCTCCGGACAGGGGCAATTCACCA. It yields the protein CSAPDRGNSP. The full CDR3 reads CSAPDRGNSPLFF. The chain employs TRBV20-1 and TRBJ1-4, with 9 positions matching TRBD1. The CDR3 end is not reached by the read, which stops 3 residues before it; the germline J gene fills it in. The CDR3 runs to 13 residues. Germline CDR1 DFQATT, CDR2 SNEGSKA (reference sequence).

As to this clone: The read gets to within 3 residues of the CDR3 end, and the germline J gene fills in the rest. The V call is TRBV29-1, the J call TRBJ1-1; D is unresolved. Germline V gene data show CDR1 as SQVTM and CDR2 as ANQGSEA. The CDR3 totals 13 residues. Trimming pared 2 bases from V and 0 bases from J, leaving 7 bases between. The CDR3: CSVERQMNTEAFF. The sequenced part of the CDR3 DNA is TGCAGCGTTGAAAGGCAAATGAACACTGAA.

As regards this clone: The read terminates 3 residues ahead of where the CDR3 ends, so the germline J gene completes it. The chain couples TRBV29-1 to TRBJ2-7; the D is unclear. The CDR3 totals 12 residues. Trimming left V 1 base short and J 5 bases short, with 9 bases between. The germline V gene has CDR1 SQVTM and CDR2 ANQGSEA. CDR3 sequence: CSVEVEGHEQYF. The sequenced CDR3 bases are TGCAGCGTTGAAGTCGAAGGCCACGAG.

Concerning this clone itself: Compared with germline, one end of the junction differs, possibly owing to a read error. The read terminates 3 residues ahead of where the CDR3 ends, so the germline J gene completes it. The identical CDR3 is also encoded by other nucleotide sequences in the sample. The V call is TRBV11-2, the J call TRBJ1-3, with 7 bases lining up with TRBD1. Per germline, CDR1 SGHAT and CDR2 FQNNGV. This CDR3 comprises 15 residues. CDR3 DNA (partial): TGTGCCAGCAGCTTACCAAGGGGGCCCGGAAACACG. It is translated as CASSLPRGPGNT. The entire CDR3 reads CASSLPRGPGNTIYF.

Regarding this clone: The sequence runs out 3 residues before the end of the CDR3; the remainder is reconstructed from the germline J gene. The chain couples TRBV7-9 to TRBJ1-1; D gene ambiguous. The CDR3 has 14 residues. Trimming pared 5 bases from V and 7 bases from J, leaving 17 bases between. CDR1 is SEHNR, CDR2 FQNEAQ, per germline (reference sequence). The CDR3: CASSPSTSPVEAFF. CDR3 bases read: TGTGCCAGCAGCCCATCCACAAGTCCCGTTGAA.

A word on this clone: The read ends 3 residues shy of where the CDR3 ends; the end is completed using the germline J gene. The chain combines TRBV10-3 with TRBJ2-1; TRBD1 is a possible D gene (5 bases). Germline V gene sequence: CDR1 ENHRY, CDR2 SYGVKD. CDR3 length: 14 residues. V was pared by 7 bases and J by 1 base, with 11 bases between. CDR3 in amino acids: CAIKGAESYNEQFF. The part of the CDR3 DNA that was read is TGTGCCATCAAAGGGGCCGAATCCTACAATGAG.

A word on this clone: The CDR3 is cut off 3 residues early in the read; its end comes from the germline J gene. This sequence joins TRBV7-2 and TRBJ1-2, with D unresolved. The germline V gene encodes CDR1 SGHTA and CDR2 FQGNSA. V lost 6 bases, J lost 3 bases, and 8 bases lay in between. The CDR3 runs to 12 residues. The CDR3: CASRSGDYGYTF. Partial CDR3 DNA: TGTGCCAGCAGGAGCGGCGACTATGGC.

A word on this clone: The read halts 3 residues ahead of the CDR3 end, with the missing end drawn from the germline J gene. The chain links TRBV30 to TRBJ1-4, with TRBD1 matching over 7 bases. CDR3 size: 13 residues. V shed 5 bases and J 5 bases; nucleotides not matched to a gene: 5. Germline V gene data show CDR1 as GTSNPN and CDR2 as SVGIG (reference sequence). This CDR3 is CAWGGTANEKLFF. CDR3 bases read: TGTGCCTGGGGCGGGACAGCCAATGAAAAA.

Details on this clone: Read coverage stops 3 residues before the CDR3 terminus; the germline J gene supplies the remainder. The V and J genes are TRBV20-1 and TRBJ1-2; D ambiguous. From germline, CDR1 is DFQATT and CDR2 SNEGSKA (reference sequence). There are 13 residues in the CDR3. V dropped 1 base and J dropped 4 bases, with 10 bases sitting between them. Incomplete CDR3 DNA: TGCAGTGCTAGAGGCCAGGTTAGCTATGGC. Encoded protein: CSARGQVSYG. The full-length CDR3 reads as CSARGQVSYGYTF.

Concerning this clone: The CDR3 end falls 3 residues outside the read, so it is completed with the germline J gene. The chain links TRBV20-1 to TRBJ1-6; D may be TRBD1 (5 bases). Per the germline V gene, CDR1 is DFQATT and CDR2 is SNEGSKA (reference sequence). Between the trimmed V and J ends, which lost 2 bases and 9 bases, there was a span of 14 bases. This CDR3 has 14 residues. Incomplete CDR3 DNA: TGCAGTGCTAGAACGAGGGGCAGGCCTTCACCC. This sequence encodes CSARTRGRPSP. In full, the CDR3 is CSARTRGRPSPLHF.

CDR3 DNA, as far as it was read: TGTGCCAGCAGCGCCCGGACAGGGGGATCTGACGAG. Translating it yields CASSARTGGSDE. In full, the CDR3 reads CASSARTGGSDEQYF. The chain links TRBV7-9 to TRBJ2-7; 10 bases are shared with TRBD1. From the germline J gene comes the end of the CDR3, since the read stops 3 residues before it. This CDR3 has 15 residues. Trimming took 5 bases from V and 5 from J; bases not matched to a gene: 9. Germline V gene lookup returns CDR1 SEHNR and CDR2 FQNEAQ (reference sequence).

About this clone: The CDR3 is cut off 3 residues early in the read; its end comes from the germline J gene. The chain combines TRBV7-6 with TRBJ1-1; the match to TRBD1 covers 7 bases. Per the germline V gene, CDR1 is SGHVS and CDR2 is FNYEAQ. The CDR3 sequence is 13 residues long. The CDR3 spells CASSSGQRETAFF. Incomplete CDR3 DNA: TGTGCCAGCAGCTCGGGACAGAGAGAGACA. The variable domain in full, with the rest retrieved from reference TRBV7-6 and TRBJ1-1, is GAGVSQSPRYKVTKRGQDVALRCDPISGHVSLYWYRQALGQGPEFLTYFNYEAQQDKSGLPNDRFSAERPEGSISTLTIQRTEQRDSAMYRCASSSGQRETAFFGQGTRLTVV.

The sequenced CDR3 bases are TGTGCCAGCAGTTGGGGGCTCAGCACTGAA. Translation gives CASSWGLSTE. The whole CDR3 sequence reads CASSWGLSTEAFF. V usage is TRBV5-5 and J usage is TRBJ1-1; a possible D gene is TRBD1 (6 bases). The read is 3 residues too short to cover the CDR3 end, so that end is filled in from the germline J gene. The CDR3 covers 13 residues. In germline, CDR1 is SGHKS, CDR2 YYEKEE (reference sequence). The ends were cut back, 5 bases at V and 4 bases at J, with 12 bases in the middle.

CDR3 region: CASSAGDHEQYF. CDR3 DNA, as far as it was read: TGTGCCAGCAGTGCAGGGGACCACGAG. The rearrangement uses TRBV2 and TRBJ2-7; D is possibly TRBD1 (6 bases). The CDR3 goes on 3 residues after the read ends, and that part is filled in from the germline J gene. Germline V gene sequence: CDR1 SNHLY, CDR2 FYNNEI. The length of the CDR3 is 12 residues. V lost 4 bases and J lost 5, with 9 bases in between.

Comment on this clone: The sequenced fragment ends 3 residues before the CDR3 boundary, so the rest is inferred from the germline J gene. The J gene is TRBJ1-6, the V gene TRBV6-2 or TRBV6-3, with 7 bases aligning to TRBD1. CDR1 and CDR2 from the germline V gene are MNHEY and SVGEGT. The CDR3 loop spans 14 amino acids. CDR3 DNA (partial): TGTGCCAGCAGTTACCGGGACAGTGGGGATCCC. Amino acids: CASSYRDSGDP. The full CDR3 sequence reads CASSYRDSGDPLHF.

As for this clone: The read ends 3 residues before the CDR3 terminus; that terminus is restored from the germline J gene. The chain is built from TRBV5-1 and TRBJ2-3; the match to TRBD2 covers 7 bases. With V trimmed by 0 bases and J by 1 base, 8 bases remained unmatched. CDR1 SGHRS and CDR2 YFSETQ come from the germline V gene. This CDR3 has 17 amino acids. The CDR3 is CASSLGGQLARTDTQYF. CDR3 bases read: TGCGCCAGCAGCTTGGGGGGCCAACTAGCGCGCACAGATACG.

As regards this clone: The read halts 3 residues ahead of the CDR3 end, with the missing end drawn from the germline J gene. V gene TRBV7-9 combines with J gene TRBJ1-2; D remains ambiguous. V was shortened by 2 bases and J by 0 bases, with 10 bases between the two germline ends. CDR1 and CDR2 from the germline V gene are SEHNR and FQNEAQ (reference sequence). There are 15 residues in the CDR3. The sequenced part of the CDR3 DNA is TGTGCCAGCAGCTTAAACGCTATATCTAACTATGGC. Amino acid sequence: CASSLNAISNYG. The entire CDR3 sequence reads CASSLNAISNYGYTF.

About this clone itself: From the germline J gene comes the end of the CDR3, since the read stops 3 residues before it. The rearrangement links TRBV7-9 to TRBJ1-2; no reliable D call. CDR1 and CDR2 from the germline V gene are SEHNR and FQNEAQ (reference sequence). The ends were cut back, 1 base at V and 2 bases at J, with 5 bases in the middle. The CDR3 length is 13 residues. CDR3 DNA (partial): TGTGCCAGCAGCTTAGACATCAACTATGGC. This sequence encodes CASSLDINYG. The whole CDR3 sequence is CASSLDINYGYTF.

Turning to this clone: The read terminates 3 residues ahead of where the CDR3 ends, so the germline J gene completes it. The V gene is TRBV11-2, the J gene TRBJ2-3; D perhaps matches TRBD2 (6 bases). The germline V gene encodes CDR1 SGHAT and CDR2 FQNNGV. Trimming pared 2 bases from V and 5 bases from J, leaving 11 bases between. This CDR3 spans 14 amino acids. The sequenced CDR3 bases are TGTGCCAGCAGCTTAACGGGGGTTGGAGATACG. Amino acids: CASSLTGVGDT. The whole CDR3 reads CASSLTGVGDTQYF.

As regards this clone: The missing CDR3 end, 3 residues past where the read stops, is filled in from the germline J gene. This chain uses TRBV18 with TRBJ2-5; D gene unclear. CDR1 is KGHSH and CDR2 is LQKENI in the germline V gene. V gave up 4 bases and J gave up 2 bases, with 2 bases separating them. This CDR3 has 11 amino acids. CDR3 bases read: TGTGCCAGCTCACTACAAGAGACC. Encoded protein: CASSLQET. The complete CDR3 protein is CASSLQETQYF.

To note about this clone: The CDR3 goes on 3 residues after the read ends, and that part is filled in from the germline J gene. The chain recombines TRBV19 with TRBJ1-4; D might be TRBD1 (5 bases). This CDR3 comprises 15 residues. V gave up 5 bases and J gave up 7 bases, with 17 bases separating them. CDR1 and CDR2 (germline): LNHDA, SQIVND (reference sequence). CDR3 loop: CASSLSRGSGEKLFF. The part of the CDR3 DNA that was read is TGTGCCAGTAGTCTCTCACGGGGGAGCGGTGAAAAA.

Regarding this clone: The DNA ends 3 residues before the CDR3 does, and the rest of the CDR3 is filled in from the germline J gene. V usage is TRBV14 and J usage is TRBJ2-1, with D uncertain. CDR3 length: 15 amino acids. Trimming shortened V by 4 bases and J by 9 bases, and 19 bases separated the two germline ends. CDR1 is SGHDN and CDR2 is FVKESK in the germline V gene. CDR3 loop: CASSRSVYPLSEQFF. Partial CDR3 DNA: TGTGCCAGCAGCCGATCAGTATATCCATTAAGTGAG. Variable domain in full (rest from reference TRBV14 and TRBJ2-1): EAGVTQFPSHSVIEKGQTVTLRCDPISGHDNLYWYRRVMGKEIKFLLHFVKESKQDESGMPNNRFLAERTGGTYSTLKVQPAELEDSGVYFCASSRSVYPLSEQFFGPGTRLTVL.

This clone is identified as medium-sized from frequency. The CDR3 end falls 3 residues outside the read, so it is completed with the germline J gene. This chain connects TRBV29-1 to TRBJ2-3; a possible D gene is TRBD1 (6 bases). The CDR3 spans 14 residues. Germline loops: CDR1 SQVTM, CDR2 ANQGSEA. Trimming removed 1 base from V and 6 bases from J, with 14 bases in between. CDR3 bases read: TGCAGCGTTGAAGGGACAGCCGCTTTTGATACG. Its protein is CSVEGTAAFDT. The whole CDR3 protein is CSVEGTAAFDTQYF.

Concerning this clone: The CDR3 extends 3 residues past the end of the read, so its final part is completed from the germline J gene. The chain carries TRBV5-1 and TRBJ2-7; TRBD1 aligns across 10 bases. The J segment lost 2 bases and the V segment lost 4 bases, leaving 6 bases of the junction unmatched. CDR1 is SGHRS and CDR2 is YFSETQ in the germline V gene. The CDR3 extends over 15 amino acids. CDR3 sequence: CASSPTGQGTYEQYF. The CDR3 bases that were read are TGCGCCAGCAGCCCTACGGGACAGGGGACCTACGAG.

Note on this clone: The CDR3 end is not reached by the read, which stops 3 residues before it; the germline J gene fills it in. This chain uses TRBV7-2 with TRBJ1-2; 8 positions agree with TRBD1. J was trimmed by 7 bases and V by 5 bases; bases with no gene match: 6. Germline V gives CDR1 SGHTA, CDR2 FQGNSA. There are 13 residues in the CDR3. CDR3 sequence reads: CASSLGTGRGYTF. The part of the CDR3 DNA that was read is TGTGCCAGCAGCCTGGGGACAGGACGTGGC.

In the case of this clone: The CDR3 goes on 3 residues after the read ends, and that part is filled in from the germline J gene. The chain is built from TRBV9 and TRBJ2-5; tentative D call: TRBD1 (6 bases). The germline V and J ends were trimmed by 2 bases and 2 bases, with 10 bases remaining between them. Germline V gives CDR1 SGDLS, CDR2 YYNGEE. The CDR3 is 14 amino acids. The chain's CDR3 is CASSVGQIQETQYF. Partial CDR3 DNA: TGTGCCAGCAGCGTCGGACAGATTCAAGAGACC.

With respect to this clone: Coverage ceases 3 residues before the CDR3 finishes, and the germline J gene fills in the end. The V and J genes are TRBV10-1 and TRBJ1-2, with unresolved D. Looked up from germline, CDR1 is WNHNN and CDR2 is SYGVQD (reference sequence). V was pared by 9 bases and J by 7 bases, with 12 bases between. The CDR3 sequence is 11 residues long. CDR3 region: CARSRSAGYTF. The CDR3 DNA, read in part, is TGCGCCAGATCTAGGTCGGCTGGC.

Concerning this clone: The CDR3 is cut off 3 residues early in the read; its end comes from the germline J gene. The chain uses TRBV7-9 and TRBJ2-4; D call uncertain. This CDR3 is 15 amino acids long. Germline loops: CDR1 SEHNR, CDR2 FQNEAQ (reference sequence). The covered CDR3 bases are TGTGCCAGCAGCCCGAACTATTCCCGTGGCTATGGT. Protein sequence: CASSPNYSRGYG. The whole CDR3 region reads CASSPNYSRGYGQYF.

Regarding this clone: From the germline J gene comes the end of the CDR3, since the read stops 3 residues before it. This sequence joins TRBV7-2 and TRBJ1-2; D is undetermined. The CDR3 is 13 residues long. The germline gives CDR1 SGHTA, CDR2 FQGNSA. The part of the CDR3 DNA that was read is TGTGCCAGCAGCCCCGGACTAGTAGCGACC. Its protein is CASSPGLVAT. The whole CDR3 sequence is CASSPGLVATYTF.